The source of this TCR beta chain is a study of T-cell memory formation after mild COVID-19. The germline V gene has CDR1 SNHLY and CDR2 FYNNEI. The CDR3 consists of 15 residues. V was shortened by 8 bases and J by 1 base, with 12 bases between the two germline ends. This clonotype was counted at least ten times. Sample barcodes and UMIs were carried by the TCR alpha and TCR beta cDNA libraries that 5'RACE generated with constant-segment primers. TCRdb reanalysed the 5' RACE reads using MiXCR and keeps one entry per CDR3 protein. In the table there are some 290,000 distinct CDR3 sequences, around 16% of which are singletons.

This TCR came from a man aged 18 to 35 who had mild COVID-19 (a few samples of this study predate the infection). Cell type and time point are not known. Sequencing was performed on PBMCs or a T cell subset sorted from them (not recorded which). The chain joins TRBV2 to TRBJ2-6; D remains ambiguous. The CDR3 region is CASVSPLSGANVLTF. The CDR3 DNA sequence: TGTGCCAGCGTGTCCCCGCTATCTGGGGCCAACGTCCTGACTTTC.